The clone carrying this TCR beta chain appeared a single time. Generated by immunoSEQ multiplex PCR, the TCRdb table keeps only in-frame clones and is missing some. The table lists 32,000 or so clones, 85% to 90% of them singletons. These data belong to a study of T cell changes during pregnancy in multiple sclerosis. Germline V gene sequence: CDR1 MGHDK, CDR2 SYGVNS. Trimming left V 2 bases short and J 3 bases short, with 16 bases between. CDR3 size: 16 residues. The TCR originated in a female donor with multiple sclerosis, enrolled in a pregnancy study. Here the sequenced sample was CD8+ T cells from peripheral blood mononuclear cells, taken in the second trimester of pregnancy. The rearrangement links TRBV25-1 to TRBJ1-2, with D possibly matching TRBD1 (6 bases). The CDR3 is CASSERKGGPHYGYTF. In DNA, the CDR3 is TGTGCCAGCAGTGAAAGAAAGGGGGGGCCCCACTATGGCTACACCTTC.